The clone carrying this T cell receptor (beta chain) was picked up a small number of times. The data were obtained in a study of blood T cell repertoires in COVID-19. About the research overall: From T cells, B-cell-depleted T cells, or PBMCs came the material, which was cDNA or gDNA.

Original processing notes: The authors estimated nucleated cell counts from reference gene primer amplification. Repertoires were generated with immunoSEQ multiplex PCR, while TCRdb's copy carries only in-frame clones and drops some. The V and J calls and clone size were taken over from that table, and D and trimming were inferred from the DNA. The sample consists of roughly 200,000 clones, 75% to 90% of them appearing once. Cohort allocation depended upon clinical history that participants reported. All exposed participants met a person with COVID-19 within 2 weeks before entering the study. Unmatched junction bases numbered 7, after V lost 0 bases and J lost 4 bases. This CDR3 comprises 16 residues. CDR1 and CDR2 from the germline V gene are SGHRS and YFSETQ.

This TCR was recovered from a young woman who had been exposed to COVID-19. Sequencing used PBMCs or T cells enriched from blood (not recorded which). This chain links TRBV5-1 with TRBJ2-1, with 7 bases matching TRBD2. The CDR3 DNA is TGCGCCAGCAGCTTGGATCGCGGGGGAGGATACAATGAGCAGTTCTTC. Protein sequence: CASSLDRGGGYNEQFF.